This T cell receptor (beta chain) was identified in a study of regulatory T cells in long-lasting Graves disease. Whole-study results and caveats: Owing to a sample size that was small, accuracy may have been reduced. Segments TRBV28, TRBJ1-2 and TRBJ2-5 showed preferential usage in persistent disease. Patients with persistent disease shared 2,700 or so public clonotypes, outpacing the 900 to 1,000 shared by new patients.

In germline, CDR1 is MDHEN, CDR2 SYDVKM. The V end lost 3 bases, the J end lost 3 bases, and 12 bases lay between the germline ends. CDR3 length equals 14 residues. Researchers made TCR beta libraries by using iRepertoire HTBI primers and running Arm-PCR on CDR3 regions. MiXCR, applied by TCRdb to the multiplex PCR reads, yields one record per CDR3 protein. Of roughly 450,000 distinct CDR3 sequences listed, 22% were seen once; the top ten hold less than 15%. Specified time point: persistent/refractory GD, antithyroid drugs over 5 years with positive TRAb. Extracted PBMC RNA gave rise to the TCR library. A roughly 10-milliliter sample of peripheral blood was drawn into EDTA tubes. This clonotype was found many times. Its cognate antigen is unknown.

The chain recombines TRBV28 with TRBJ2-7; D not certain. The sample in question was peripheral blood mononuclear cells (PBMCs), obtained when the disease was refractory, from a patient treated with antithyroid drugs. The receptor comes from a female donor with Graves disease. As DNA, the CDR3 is TGTGCCAGCAGTTTTCGAGTTTCCGACTACGAGCAGTACTTC. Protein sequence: CASSFRVSDYEQYF.